The clone carrying this T cell receptor (beta chain) occurred many times. The data originate from a study of T cells in Graves' hyperthyroidism and ophthalmopathy. Researchers took RNA transcripts and amplified the TCR beta CDR3 regions from them. The study used the HTBI primer set for a first-round RT-PCR of the TCR CDR3. TCRdb re-derived calls from the multiplex PCR reads in MiXCR, one entry per CDR3 protein. The table lists 410,000 or so distinct CDR3 sequences, roughly 15% of them singletons. The sequenced sample consisted of blood. The sequence was obtained from a man aged 18-30 years with Graves' ophthalmopathy.

The CDR3 region is CASSSGTAAYNEQFF. The DNA for the CDR3 is TGTGCCAGCAGCTCAGGGACAGCAGCCTACAATGAGCAGTTCTTC. This chain joins TRBV3-1 and TRBJ2-1, with 7 bases matching TRBD1. J was trimmed by 2 bases and V by 5 bases; bases with no gene match: 6. The germline gives CDR1 LGHDT, CDR2 YNNKEL (reference sequence). The CDR3 is 15 residues long.